Presented here are 12 T cell receptor beta chains from one specimen sequenced in a study of blood T cell repertoires in COVID-19. TCRdb's copy holds only in-frame clones and misses some; the assay was immunoSEQ multiplex PCR. The data contain 150,000 to 200,000 clones, about 88% of them seen just once; the ten biggest clones take up 0.99%. Sample: peripheral blood. The receptor set was obtained from a young man with acute or convalescent COVID-19.

The chain uses TRBV4-2 and TRBJ2-5; 12 nucleotides align to TRBD2. The germline CDR1 and CDR2 sequences are LGHNA and YNFKEQ. After removal of 0 bases from V and 5 bases from J, the junction contained 19 bases not matched to a gene. CDR3 size: 21 residues. Written as DNA, the CDR3 is TGTGCCAGCAGCCAAGAAAGGGCGTCGGGTCTAGCGGGGGGGCCGCGGGAGACCCAGTACTTC. This sequence encodes CASSQERASGLAGGPRETQYF.

In this sample, this clone turned up a few times. The gene calls are TRBV6-2 or TRBV6-3 and TRBJ2-7; D is possibly TRBD2 (5 bases). V lost 5 bases to trimming and J lost 3 bases, with 11 bases between them. CDR3 length equals 13 residues. Germline V gene lookup returns CDR1 MNHEY and CDR2 SVGEGT. In DNA, the CDR3 is TGTGCCAGCAGTCGAGGGTCGCACTACGAGCAGTACGTC. Its translation is CASSRGSHYEQYV.

This chain links TRBV30 with TRBJ1-4; weak D call: TRBD1 (5 bases). Trimming left V 0 bases short and J 8 bases short, with 13 bases between. The CDR3 has 14 residues. CDR1 GTSNPN and CDR2 SVGIG come from the germline V gene (reference sequence). CDR3 loop: CAWSVRRVGEKLFF. Written as DNA, the CDR3 is TGTGCCTGGAGTGTACGCAGGGTTGGGGAAAAACTGTTTTTT.

The chain recombines TRBV24-1 with TRBJ1-2; 7 nucleotides line up with TRBD1. The length of the CDR3 is 15 residues. Germline trimming cut 4 bases from V and 2 bases from J; bases unmatched to any gene: 6. Looked up from germline, CDR1 is KGHDR and CDR2 is SFDVKD. This CDR3 reads CATSDPGQVNYGYTF. The CDR3 DNA reads as TGTGCCACCAGTGACCCCGGACAGGTGAACTATGGCTACACCTTC.

This sequence joins TRBV7-9 and TRBJ1-1; D unclear. V gave up 4 bases and J gave up 2 bases, with 11 bases separating them. Germline CDR1 and CDR2: SEHNR and FQNEAQ (reference sequence). The CDR3 is made up of 14 amino acids. The CDR3 DNA follows: TGTGCCAGCAGCTCAGTTGGCGGCAACACTGAAGCTTTCTTT. As protein: CASSSVGGNTEAFF.

The count of this clone is one. J is TRBJ1-2 and V is TRBV4-1, with 9 bases lining up with TRBD1. Germline trimming cut 5 bases from V and 6 bases from J; bases unmatched to any gene: 4. CDR1 and CDR2 from the germline V gene are MGHRA and YSYEKL. The CDR3 consists of 13 residues. The chain's CDR3 is CASSYRQGDGYTF. CDR3 sequence (DNA): TGCGCCAGCAGCTATAGACAGGGGGATGGCTACACCTTC.

The chain joins TRBV24-1 to TRBJ1-6, with TRBD1 as a possible D gene (5 bases). This CDR3 spans 22 amino acids. CDR1 and CDR2 from the germline V gene are KGHDR and SFDVKD. Deletions cut 6 bases from V and 5 bases from J, with 34 bases between. As DNA, the CDR3 is TGTGCCACCAGTCCCGGGTGGTTTCAACCCAGGGCAAATCCTACCAATAATTCACCCCTCCACTTT. Its translation: CATSPGWFQPRANPTNNSPLHF.

This chain links TRBV18 with TRBJ2-3, with a weak D call TRBD1 (5 bases). The CDR3 covers 13 residues. V was pared by 5 bases and J by 3 bases, with 9 bases between. CDR1 and CDR2 (germline): KGHSH, LQKENI. The CDR3 region is CASSDSLTDTQYF. CDR3 nucleotides: TGTGCCAGCTCAGACAGCTTGACAGATACGCAGTATTTT.

The V and J genes are TRBV18 and TRBJ2-7; 7 nucleotides agree with TRBD1. Trimming at V came to 3 bases and at J to 5 bases, leaving 1 base not matched to a gene. Germline V CDR1 and CDR2: KGHSH, LQKENI. This CDR3 is built from 12 residues. CDR3 region: CASSPTGNEQYV. CDR3 sequence (DNA): TGTGCCAGCTCACCGACAGGGAACGAGCAGTACGTC.

The chain combines TRBV28 with TRBJ1-3, with D possibly being TRBD1 (6 bases). Trimming took off 6 bases at V and 4 bases at J, with 19 bases between the two ends. The CDR3 extends over 16 amino acids. Looked up from germline, CDR1 is MDHEN and CDR2 is SYDVKM. CDR3 DNA: TGTGCCAGCAGCACACCTTTGGGCGGGGGCGGAAACACCATATATTTT. Amino acid sequence: CASSTPLGGGGNTIYF.

CDR3 region: CASNGGLAGGTDTQYF. The DNA for the CDR3 is TGTGCCAGCAACGGCGGACTAGCGGGGGGGACAGATACGCAGTATTTT. The V and J genes are TRBV11-2 and TRBJ2-3; 15 bases match TRBD2. CDR3 length: 16 residues. Germline V gene lookup returns CDR1 SGHAT and CDR2 FQNNGV. V was clipped by 7 bases and J by 3 bases; unmatched bases: 5.

The chain combines TRBV19 with TRBJ2-1; D might be TRBD2 (6 bases). Germline CDR1 is LNHDA and CDR2 is SQIVND (reference sequence). The CDR3 is 16 residues long. V was shortened by 4 bases and J by 1 base, with 14 bases between the two germline ends. The CDR3: CASSTLGRKSYNEQFF. DNA for the CDR3: TGTGCCAGTAGTACCCTCGGGAGAAAATCCTACAATGAGCAGTTCTTC. The complete variable domain, with remaining parts taken from reference TRBV19 and TRBJ2-1, reads DGGITQSPKYLFRKEGQNVTLSCEQNLNHDAMYWYRQDPGQGLRLIYYSQIVNDFQKGDIAEGYSVSREKKESFPLTVTSAQKNPTAFYLCASSTLGRKSYNEQFFGPGTRLTVL.